This TCR beta chain stems from a study of T-cell reconstitution after alpha-beta-depleted transplantation in children. This clonotype was seen only a few times. CDR1 SNHLY and CDR2 FYNNEI come from the germline V gene. The CDR3 contains 12 residues. V lost 8 bases to trimming and J lost 0 bases, with 8 bases between them. It was with unique molecular identifiers that the TCRbeta library was prepared. TCRdb called the PCR reads again in MiXCR, with one record for every CDR3 protein. This sample has about 610,000 distinct CDR3 sequences, with over 9.5% found just once. The TCR comes from a human donor who donated a stem cell graft to a child with acute myeloid leukemia. Sequences were derived from PBMCs from the stem cell graft donor, sampled from the stem cell graft. The chain joins TRBV2 to TRBJ2-7, with a tentative D call TRBD1 (6 bases). The CDR3 bases are TGTGCCAGCGCAGGGGACTCCTACGAGCAGTACTTC. Amino acid sequence: CASAGDSYEQYF.